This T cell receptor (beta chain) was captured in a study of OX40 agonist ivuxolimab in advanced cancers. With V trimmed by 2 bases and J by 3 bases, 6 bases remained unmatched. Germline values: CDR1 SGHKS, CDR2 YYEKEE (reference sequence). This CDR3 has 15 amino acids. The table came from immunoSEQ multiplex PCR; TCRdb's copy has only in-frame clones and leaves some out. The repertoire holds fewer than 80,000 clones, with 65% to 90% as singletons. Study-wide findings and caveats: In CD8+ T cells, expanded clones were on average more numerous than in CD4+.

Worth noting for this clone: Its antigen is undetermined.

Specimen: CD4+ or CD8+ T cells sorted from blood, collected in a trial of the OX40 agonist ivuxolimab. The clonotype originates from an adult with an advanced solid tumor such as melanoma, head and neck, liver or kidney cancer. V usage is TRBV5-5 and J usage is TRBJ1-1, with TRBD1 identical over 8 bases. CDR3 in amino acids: CASSLRTGRYTEAFF. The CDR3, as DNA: TGTGCCAGCAGCTTACGGACAGGGAGGTACACTGAAGCTTTCTTT. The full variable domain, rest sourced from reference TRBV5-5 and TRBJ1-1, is DAGVTQSPTHLIKTRGQQVTLRCSPISGHKSVSWYQQVLGQGPQFIFQYYEKEERGRGNFPDRFSARQFPNYSSELNVNALLLGDSALYLCASSLRTGRYTEAFFGQGTRLTVV.